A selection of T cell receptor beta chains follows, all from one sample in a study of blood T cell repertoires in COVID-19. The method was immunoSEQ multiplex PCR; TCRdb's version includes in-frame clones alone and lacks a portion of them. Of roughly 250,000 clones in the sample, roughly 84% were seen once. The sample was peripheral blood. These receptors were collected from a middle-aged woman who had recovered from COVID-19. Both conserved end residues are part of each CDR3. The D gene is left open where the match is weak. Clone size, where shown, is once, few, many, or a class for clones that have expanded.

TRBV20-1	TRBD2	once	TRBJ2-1	TGCAGTGCTATACAAGCGGGACGGCAGTTCTTC	CSAIQAGRQFF
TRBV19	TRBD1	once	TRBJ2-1	TGTGCCAGTAGTATCAAAGGGACAGTTTACAATGAGCAGTTCTTC	CASSIKGTVYNEQFF
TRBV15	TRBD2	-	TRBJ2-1	TGTGCCACCAGCAGAAGCGGGGGGCCTTCCTACAATGAGCAGTTCTTC	CATSRSGGPSYNEQFF
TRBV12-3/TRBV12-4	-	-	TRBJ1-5	TGTGCCAGCAGTTGGGCCTATCAGCCCCAGCATTTT	CASSWAYQPQHF
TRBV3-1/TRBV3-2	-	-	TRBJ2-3	TGTGCCAGCAGCCAAGGGGGGGGCACAGATACGCAGTATTTT	CASSQGGGTDTQYF
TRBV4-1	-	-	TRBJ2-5	TGCGCCAGCAGCTCGCGACAAGGCGAGACCCAGTACTTC	CASSSRQGETQYF
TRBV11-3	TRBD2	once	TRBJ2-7	TGTGCCAGCAGCCCCAGCGGGAGTGGGTACGAGCAGTACTTC	CASSPSGSGYEQYF
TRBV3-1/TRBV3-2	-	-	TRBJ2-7	TGTGCCAGCAGCCGAGGGGGATCCTACGAGCAGTACTTC	CASSRGGSYEQYF
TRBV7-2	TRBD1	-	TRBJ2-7	TGTGCCAGCAGCTTAGTCGGGACAGACCCATCCTACGAGCAGTACTTC	CASSLVGTDPSYEQYF
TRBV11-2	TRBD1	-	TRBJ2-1	TGTGCCAGCAGCTTAGGTAGCGGCCAGGGACAGGCGTCCTACAATGAGCAGTTCTTC	CASSLGSGQGQASYNEQFF
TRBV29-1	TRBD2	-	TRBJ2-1	TGCAGCGCTGGGACTAGCGGGAGGGTCGAGCAGTTCTTC	CSAGTSGRVEQFF
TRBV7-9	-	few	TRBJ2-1	TGTGCCAGCAGCGCCGCAGGGGCGAACAATGAGCAGTTCTTC	CASSAAGANNEQFF
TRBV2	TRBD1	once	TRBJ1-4	TGTGCCAGCAGTGAAGATGCCAGGGGGTTTGAAAAACTGTTTTTT	CASSEDARGFEKLFF
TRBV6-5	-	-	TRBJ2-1	TGTGCCAGCAGTTACTTCAGGGGCAGTGGGAATGAGCAGTTCTTC	CASSYFRGSGNEQFF
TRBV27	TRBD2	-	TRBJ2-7	TGTGCCAGCAGTTTATGGTCGACTAGCCCCCAGGAGCAGTACTTC	CASSLWSTSPQEQYF
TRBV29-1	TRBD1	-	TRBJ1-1	TGCAGCGTGATCAGGGGGCGCGACACTGAAGCTTTCTTT	CSVIRGRDTEAFF
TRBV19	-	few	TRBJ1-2	TGTGCCAGTGGAAAGGGCAGGGAGGGCTATGGCTACACCTTC	CASGKGREGYGYTF
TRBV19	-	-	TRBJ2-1	TGTGCCAGTAGTATAATCCGCGGTAGCGGTAACAATGAGCAGTTCTTC	CASSIIRGSGNNEQFF
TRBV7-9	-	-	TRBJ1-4	TGTGCCAGCAACCCCGGTGCACCTAATGAAAAACTGTTTTTT	CASNPGAPNEKLFF
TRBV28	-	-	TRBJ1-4	TGTGCCAGCAGTCGTACAGGGATCAGAGAAAAACTGTTTTTT	CASSRTGIREKLFF
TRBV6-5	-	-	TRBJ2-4	TGTGCCAGCAGTTACTTACAGGGAGACATTCAGTACTTC	CASSYLQGDIQYF
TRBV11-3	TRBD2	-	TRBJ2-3	TGTGCCAGCAGCTTACAGGGCGGGAGGGCTTACACAGATACGCAGTATTTT	CASSLQGGRAYTDTQYF
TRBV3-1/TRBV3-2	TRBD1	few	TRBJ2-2	TGTGCCAGCAGCCATCAAGGGGGCCTGAACACCGGGGAGCTGTTTTTT	CASSHQGGLNTGELFF
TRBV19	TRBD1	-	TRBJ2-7	TGTGCCAGTAGTATAGATCCGGGACAGGGGGCCTACGAGCAGTACTTC	CASSIDPGQGAYEQYF
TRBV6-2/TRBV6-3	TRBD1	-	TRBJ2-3	TGTGCCAGCAGTTTGGGGACAGGGGGAACAGATACGCAGTATTTT	CASSLGTGGTDTQYF
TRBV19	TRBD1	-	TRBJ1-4	TGTGCCACGGGAGCACAGGGGACAGAAAAACTGTTTTTT	CATGAQGTEKLFF
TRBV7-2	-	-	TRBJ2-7	TGTGCCAGCAGCCGTTTTGTAGAGCAGTACTTC	CASSRFVEQYF
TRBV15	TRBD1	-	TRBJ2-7	TGTGCCACCAGCAGGGACAGGGGGCCCTACGAGCAGTACTTC	CATSRDRGPYEQYF
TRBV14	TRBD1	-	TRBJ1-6	TGTGCCAGCAGCCTGACAGGGACTAATTCACCCCTCCACTTT	CASSLTGTNSPLHF
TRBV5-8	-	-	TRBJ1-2	TGTGCCAGCAGCTTAACTGGCGGAGTCGGCGGTGGCTACACCTTC	CASSLTGGVGGGYTF
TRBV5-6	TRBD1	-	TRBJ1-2	TGTGCCAGCAGCTTCCTCCGGGACAGGGGCCAATATAACTATGGCTACACCTTC	CASSFLRDRGQYNYGYTF
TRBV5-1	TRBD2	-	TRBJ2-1	TGCGCCAGCAGCGGGACTAGCGGAATCCAAGATGAGCAGTTCTTC	CASSGTSGIQDEQFF
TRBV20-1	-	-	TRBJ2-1	TGCAGTGCTAGGGAGAGCGAGCAGTTCTTC	CSARESEQFF